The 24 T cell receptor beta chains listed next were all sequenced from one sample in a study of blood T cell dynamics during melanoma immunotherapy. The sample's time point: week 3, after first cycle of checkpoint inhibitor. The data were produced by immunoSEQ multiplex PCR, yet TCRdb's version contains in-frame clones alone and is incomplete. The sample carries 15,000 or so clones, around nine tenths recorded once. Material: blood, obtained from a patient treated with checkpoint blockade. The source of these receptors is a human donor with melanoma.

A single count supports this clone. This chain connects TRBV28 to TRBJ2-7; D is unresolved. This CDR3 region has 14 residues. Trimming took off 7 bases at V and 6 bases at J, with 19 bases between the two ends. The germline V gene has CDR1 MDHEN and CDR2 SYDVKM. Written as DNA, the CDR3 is TGTGCCAGCAACCCAGACCTGGGGAAATTCGAGCAGTACTTC. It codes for CASNPDLGKFEQYF.

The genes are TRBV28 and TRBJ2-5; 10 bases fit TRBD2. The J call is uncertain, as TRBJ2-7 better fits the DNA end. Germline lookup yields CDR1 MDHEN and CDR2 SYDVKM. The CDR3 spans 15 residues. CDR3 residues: CASRRTSGGAYEQYF. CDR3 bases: TGTGCCAGCAGAAGGACTAGCGGAGGGGCCTACGAGCAGTACTTC.

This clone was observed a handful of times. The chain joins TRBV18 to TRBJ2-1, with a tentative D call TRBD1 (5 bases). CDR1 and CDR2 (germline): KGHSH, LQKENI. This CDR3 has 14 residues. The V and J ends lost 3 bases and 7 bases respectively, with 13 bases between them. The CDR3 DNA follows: TGTGCCAGCTCACCGGGTGCAGGGTCGAATGAGCAGTTCTTC. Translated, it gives CASSPGAGSNEQFF.

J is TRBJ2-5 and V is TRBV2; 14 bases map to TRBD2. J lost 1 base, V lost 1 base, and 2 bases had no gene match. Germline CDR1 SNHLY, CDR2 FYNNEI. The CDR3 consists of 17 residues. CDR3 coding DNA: TGTGCCAGCAGTGAAGGGGGACTAGCGGGAGTCCAAGAGACCCAGTACTTC. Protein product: CASSEGGLAGVQETQYF.

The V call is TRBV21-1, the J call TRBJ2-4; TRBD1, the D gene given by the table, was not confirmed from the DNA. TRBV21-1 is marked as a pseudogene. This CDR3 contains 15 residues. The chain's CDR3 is CASSKIGTDKNIQYF. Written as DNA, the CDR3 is TGTGCCAGCAGCAAAATTGGGACAGATAAAAACATTCAGTACTTC.

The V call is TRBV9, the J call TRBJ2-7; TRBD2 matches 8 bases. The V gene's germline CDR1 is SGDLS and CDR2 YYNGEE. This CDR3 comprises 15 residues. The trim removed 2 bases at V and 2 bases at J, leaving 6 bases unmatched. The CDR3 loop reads CASSVLAGSTYEQYF. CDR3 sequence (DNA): TGTGCCAGCAGCGTTTTAGCGGGATCGACCTACGAGCAGTACTTC. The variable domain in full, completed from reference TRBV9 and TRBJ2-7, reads DSGVTQTPKHLITATGQRVTLRCSPRSGDLSVYWYQQSLDQGLQFLIQYYNGEERAKGNILERFSAQQFPDLHSELNLSSLELGDSALYFCASSVLAGSTYEQYFGPGTRLTVT.

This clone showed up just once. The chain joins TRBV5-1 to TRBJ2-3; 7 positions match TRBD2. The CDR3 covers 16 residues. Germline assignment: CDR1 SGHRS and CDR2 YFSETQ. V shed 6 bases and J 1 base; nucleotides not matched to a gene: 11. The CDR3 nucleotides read TGCGCCAGCAAGCGGGGTGGGATCGGTGGCACAGATACGCAGTATTTT. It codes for CASKRGGIGGTDTQYF.

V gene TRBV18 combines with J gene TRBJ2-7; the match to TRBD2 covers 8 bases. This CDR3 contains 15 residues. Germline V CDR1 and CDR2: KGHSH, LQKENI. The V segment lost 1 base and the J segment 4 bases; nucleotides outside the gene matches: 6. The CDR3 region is CASSPQGLGPYEQYF. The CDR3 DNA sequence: TGTGCCAGCTCACCACAGGGACTAGGGCCTTACGAGCAGTACTTC.

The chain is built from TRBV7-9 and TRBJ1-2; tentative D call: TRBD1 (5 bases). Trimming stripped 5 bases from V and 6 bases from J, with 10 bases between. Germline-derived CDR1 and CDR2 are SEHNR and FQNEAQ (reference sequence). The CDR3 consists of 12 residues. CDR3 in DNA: TGTGCCAGCAGCCCCGGGGGTGATGGCTACACCTTC. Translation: CASSPGGDGYTF.

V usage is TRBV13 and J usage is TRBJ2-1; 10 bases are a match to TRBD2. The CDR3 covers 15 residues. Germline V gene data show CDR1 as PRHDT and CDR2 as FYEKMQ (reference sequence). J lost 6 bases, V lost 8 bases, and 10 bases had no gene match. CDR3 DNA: TGTGCCAGCGGGCAGGGTTGGACTAGCGGCAATGAGCAGTTCTTC. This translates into CASGQGWTSGNEQFF.

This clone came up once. For the CDR3, the DNA is TGTGCCAGCAGTGAATTCAGGGGGCAAACTGAAGCTTTCTTT. Amino acids: CASSEFRGQTEAFF. The chain uses TRBV2 and TRBJ1-1, with 8 bases matching TRBD1. Trimming at V came to 2 bases and at J to 5 bases, leaving 4 bases not matched to a gene. This CDR3 spans 14 amino acids. CDR1 is SNHLY and CDR2 is FYNNEI in the germline V gene.

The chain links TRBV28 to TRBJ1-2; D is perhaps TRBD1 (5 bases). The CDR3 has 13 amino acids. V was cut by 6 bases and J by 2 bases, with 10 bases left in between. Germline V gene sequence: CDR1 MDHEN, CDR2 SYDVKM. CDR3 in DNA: TGTGCCAGCAGCTCAGGGTGGAACTATGGCTACACCTTC. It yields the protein CASSSGWNYGYTF.

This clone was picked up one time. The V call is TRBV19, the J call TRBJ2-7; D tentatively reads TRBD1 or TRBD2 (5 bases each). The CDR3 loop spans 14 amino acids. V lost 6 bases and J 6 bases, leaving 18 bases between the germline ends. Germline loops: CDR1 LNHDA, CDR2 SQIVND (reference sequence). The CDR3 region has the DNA TGTGCCAGTAGAGGCAGGGACGGGATGCGCGAGCAGTACTTC. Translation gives CASRGRDGMREQYF. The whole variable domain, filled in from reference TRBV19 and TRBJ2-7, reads DGGITQSPKYLFRKEGQNVTLSCEQNLNHDAMYWYRQDPGQGLRLIYYSQIVNDFQKGDIAEGYSVSREKKESFPLTVTSAQKNPTAFYLCASRGRDGMREQYFGPGTRLTVT.

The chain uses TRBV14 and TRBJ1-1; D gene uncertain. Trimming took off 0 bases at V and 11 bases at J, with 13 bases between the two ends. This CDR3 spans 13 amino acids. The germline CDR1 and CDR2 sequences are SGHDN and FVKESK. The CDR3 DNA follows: TGTGCCAGCAGCCAAGATCTCGATGGTAGGGCTTTCTTT. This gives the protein CASSQDLDGRAFF.

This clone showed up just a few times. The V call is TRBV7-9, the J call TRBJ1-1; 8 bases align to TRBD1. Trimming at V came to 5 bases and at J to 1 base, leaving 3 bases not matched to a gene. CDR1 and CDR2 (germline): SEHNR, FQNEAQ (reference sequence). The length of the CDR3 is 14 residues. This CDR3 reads CASSKGTGNTEAFF. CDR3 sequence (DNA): TGTGCCAGCAGCAAAGGGACAGGGAACACTGAAGCTTTCTTT.

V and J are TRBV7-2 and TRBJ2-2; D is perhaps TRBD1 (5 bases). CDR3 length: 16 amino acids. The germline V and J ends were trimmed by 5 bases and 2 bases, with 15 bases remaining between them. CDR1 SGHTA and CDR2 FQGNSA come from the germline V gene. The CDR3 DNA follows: TGTGCCAGCAGCCCCTTCTCCAGGGATAACACCGGGGAGCTGTTTTTT. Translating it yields CASSPFSRDNTGELFF.

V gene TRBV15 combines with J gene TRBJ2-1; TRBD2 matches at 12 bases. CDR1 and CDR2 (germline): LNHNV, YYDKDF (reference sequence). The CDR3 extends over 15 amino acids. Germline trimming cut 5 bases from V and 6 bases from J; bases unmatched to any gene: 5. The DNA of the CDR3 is TGTGCCACCAGCGGAGGGACTAGCGGGCGCAATGAGCAGTTCTTC. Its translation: CATSGGTSGRNEQFF.

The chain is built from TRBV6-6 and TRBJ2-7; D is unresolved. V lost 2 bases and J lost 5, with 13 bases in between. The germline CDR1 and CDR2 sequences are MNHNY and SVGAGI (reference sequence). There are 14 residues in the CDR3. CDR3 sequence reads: CASSYDGQRNEQYF. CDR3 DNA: TGTGCCAGCAGTTACGACGGGCAGCGCAACGAGCAGTACTTC.

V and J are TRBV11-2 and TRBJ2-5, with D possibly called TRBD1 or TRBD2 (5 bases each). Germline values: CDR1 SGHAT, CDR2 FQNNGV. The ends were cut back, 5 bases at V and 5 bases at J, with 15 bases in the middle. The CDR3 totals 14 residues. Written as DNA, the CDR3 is TGTGCCAGCAGCGGATCGGGGCCGCAGGAGACCCAGTACTTC. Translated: CASSGSGPQETQYF.

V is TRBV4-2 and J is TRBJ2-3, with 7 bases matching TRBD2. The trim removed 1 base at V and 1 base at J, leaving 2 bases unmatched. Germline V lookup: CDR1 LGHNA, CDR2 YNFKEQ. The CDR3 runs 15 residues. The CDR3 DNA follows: TGTGCCAGCAGCCAAGCGGGAGGACGCACAGATACGCAGTATTTT. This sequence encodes CASSQAGGRTDTQYF.

The CDR3 DNA reads as TGCGCCAGCAGCTTGGGGCAGGGCGTCTACAATGAGCAGTTCTTC. Translated, it gives CASSLGQGVYNEQFF. The chain combines TRBV5-1 with TRBJ2-1; tentatively, D is TRBD1 (5 bases). The germline gives CDR1 SGHRS, CDR2 YFSETQ. The length of the CDR3 is 15 residues. Trimming stripped 0 bases from V and 3 bases from J, with 10 bases between.

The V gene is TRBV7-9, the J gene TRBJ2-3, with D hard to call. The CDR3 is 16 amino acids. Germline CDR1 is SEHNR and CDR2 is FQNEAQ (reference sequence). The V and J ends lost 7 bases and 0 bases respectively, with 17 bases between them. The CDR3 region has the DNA TGTGCCAGCACCCCTCTCCCTGGGTTTAGCACAGATACGCAGTATTTT. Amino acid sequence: CASTPLPGFSTDTQYF.

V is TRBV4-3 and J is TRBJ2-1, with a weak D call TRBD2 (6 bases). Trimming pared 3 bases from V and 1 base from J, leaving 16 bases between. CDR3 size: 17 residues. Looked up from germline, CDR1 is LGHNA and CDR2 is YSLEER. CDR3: CASSQEISGSSYNEQFF. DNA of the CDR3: TGCGCCAGCAGCCAGGAAATTAGCGGTTCGTCCTACAATGAGCAGTTCTTC.

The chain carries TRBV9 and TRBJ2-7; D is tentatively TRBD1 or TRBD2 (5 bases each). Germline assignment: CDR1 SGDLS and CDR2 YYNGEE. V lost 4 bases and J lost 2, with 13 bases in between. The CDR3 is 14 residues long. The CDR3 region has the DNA TGTGCCAGCAGCTCCCCCCGGGACCCCTACGAGCAGTACTTC. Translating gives CASSSPRDPYEQYF.